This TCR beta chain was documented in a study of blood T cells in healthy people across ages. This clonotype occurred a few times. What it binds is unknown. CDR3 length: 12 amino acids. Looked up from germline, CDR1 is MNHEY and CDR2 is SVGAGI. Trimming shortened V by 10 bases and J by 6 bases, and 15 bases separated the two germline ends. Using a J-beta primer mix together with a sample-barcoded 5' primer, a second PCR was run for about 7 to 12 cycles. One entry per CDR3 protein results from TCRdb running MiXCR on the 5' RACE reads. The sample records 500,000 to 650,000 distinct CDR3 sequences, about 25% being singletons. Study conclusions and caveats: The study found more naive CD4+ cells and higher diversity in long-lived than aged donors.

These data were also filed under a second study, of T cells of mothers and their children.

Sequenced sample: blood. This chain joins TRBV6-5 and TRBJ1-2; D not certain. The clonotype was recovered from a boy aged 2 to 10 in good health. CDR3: CATSRGPNGYTF. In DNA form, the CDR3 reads TGTGCCACGTCGAGAGGTCCCAATGGCTACACCTTC.